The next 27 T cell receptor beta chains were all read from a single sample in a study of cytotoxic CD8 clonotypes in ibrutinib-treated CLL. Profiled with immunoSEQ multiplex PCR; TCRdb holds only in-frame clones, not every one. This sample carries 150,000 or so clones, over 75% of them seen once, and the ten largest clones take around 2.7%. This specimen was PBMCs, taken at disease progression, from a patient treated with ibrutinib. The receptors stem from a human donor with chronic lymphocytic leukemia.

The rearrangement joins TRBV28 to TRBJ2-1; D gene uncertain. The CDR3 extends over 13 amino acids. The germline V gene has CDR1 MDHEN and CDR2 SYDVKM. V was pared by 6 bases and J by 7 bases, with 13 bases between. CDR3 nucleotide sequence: TGTGCCAGCAGCCCCCTTCGGTGGAATGAGCAGTTCTTC. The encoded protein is CASSPLRWNEQFF.

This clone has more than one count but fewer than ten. CDR3 in DNA: TGTGCCAGCAGCAAAGGTCGCTACACCTTC. This translates into CASSKGRYTF. The chain recombines TRBV21-1 with TRBJ1-2. TRBV21-1 is a known pseudogene. CDR3 length: 10 residues.

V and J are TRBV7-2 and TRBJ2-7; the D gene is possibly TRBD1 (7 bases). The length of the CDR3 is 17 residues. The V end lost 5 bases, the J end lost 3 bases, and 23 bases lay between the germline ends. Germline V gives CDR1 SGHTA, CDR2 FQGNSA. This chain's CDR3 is CASSVNPAGGYFYEQYF. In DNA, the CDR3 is TGTGCCAGCAGCGTCAACCCCGCAGGGGGGTATTTCTACGAGCAGTACTTC.

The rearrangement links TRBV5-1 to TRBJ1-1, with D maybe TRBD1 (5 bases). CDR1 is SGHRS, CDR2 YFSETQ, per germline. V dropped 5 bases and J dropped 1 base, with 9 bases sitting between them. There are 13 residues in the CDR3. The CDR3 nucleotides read TGCGCCAGCAGGTTCGACAGGAACACTGAAGCTTTCTTT. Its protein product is CASRFDRNTEAFF. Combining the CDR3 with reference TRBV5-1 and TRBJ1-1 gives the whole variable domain KAGVTQTPRYLIKTRGQQVTLSCSPISGHRSVSWYQQTPGQGLQFLFEYFSETQRNKGNFPGRFSGRQFSNSRSEMNVSTLELGDSALYLCASRFDRNTEAFFGQGTRLTVV.

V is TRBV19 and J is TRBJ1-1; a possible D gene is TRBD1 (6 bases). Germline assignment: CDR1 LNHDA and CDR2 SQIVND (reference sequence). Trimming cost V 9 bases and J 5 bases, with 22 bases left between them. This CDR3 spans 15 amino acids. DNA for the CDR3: TGTGCCAGCCGAACCCCCGGGGGCGATGAGACTGAAGCTTTCTTT. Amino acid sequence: CASRTPGGDETEAFF.

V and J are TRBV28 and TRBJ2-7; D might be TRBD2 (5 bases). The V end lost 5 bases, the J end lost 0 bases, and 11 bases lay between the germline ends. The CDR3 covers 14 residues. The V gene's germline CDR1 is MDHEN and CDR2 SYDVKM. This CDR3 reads CASSRGLGSYEQYF. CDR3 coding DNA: TGTGCCAGCAGTCGAGGACTGGGCTCCTACGAGCAGTACTTC.

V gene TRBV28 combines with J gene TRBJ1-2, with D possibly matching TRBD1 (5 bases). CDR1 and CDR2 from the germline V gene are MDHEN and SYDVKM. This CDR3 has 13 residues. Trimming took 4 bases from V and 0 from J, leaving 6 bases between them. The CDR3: CASSWGANYGYTF. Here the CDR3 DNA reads TGTGCCAGCAGTTGGGGGGCTAACTATGGCTACACCTTC.

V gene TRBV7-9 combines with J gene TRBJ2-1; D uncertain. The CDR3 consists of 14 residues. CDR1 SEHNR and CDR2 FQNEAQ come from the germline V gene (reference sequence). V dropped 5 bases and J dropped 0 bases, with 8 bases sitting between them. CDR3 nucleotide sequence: TGTGCCAGCAGCCCCTCTAGCTCCTACAATGAGCAGTTCTTC. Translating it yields CASSPSSSYNEQFF.

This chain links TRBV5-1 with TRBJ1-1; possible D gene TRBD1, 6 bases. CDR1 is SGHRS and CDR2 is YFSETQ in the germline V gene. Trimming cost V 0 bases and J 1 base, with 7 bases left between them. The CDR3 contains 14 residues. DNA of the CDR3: TGCGCCAGCAGCTTGGAACAGGGGAACACTGAAGCTTTCTTT. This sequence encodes CASSLEQGNTEAFF.

CDR3: CASSLTGMARIVGYTF. CDR3 in DNA: TGTGCCAGCAGCCTGACCGGGATGGCCCGAATAGTCGGCTACACCTTC. V is TRBV4-2 and J is TRBJ1-2, with D hard to call. The CDR3 is 16 amino acids. Germline CDR1 and CDR2: LGHNA and YNFKEQ. V shed 4 bases and J shed 8 bases, with 23 bases lying between them.

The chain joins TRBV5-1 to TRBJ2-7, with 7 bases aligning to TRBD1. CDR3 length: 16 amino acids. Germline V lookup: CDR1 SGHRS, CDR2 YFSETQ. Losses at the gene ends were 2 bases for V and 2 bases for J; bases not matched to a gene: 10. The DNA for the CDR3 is TGCGCCAGCAGCTTACCCAGGACAGGAGAAGCCTACGAGCAGTACTTC. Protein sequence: CASSLPRTGEAYEQYF.

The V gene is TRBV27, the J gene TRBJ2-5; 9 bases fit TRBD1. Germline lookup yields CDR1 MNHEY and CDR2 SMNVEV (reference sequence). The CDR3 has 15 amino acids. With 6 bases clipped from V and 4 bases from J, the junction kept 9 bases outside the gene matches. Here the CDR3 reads CASSAGTGLGETQYF. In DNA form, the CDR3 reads TGTGCCAGCAGCGCCGGGACAGGGCTTGGAGAGACCCAGTACTTC.

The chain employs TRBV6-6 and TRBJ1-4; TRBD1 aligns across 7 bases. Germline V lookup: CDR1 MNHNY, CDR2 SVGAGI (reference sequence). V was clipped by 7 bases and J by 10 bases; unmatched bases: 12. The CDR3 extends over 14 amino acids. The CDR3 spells CASNEDRRYGKLFF. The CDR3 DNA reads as TGTGCCAGCAACGAGGACAGGCGATACGGAAAACTGTTTTTT.

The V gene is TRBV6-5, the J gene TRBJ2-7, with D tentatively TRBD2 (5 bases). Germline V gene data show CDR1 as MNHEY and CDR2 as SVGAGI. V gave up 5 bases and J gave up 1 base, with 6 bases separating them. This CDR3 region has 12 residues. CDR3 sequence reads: CASSRGSYEQYF. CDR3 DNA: TGTGCCAGCAGTCGAGGGTCCTACGAGCAGTACTTC.

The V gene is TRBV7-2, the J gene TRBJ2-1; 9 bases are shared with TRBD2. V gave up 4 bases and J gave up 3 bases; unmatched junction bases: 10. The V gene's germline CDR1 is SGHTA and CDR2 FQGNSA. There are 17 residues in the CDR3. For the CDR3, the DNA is TGTGCCAGCAGCTGGGGACGACTAGCGGAAAACTACAATGAGCAGTTCTTC. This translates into CASSWGRLAENYNEQFF.

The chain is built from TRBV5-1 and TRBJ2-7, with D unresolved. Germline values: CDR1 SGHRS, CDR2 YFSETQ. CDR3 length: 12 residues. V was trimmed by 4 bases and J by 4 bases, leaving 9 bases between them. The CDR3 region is CASSRDSYEQYF. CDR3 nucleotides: TGCGCCAGCAGCAGAGACTCGTACGAGCAGTACTTC.

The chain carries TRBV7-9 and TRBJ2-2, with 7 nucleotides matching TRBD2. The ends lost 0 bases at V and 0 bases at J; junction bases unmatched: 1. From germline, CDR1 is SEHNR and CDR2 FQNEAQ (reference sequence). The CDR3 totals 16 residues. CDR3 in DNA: TGTGCCAGCAGCTTAGCGGGAGGGCCGAACACCGGGGAGCTGTTTTTT. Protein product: CASSLAGGPNTGELFF.

In DNA form, the CDR3 reads TGTGCCAGCAGCTCTACAGGGGGGGATCGGAGAAATGAGCAGTTCTTC. This encodes CASSSTGGDRRNEQFF. J is TRBJ2-1 and V is TRBV7-7, with TRBD1 as a possible D gene (8 bases). This CDR3 is 16 amino acids long. The V gene lost 4 bases and the J gene lost 7 bases, with 20 bases spanning the gap. Germline CDR1 and CDR2: SSHAT and FNYEAQ (reference sequence).

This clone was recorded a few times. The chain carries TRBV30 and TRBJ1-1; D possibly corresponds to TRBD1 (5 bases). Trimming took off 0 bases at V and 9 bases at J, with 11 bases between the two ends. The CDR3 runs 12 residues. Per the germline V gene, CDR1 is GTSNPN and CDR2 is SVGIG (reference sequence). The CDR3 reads CAWSVGGSKAFF. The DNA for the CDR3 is TGTGCCTGGAGTGTGGGGGGTTCGAAAGCTTTCTTT.

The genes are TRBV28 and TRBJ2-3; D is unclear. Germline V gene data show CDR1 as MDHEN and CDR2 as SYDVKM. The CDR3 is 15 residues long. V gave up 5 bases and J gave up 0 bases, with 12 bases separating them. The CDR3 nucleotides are TGTGCCAGCAGTCTCTTCGGCTCCAGCACAGATACGCAGTATTTT. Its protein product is CASSLFGSSTDTQYF.

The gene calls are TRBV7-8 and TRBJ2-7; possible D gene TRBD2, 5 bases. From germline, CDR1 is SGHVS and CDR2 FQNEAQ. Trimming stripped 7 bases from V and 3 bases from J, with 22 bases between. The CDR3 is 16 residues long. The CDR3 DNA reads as TGTGCCAGCACAAAAAACCGGGTAGCGCGAGACTACGAGCAGTACTTC. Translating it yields CASTKNRVARDYEQYF.

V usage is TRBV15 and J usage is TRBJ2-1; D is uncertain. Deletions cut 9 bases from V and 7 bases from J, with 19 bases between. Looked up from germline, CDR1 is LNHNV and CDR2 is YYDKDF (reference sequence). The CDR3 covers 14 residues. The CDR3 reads CATALSVARNEQFF. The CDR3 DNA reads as TGTGCCACGGCCCTTAGTGTAGCTCGGAATGAGCAGTTCTTC.

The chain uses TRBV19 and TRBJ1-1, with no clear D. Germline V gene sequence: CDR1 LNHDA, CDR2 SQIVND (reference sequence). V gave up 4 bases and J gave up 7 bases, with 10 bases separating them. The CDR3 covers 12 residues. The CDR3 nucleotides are TGTGCCAGTAGTACCCGCTCACGTGAAGCTTTCTTT. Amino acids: CASSTRSREAFF. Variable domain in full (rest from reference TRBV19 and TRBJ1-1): DGGITQSPKYLFRKEGQNVTLSCEQNLNHDAMYWYRQDPGQGLRLIYYSQIVNDFQKGDIAEGYSVSREKKESFPLTVTSAQKNPTAFYLCASSTRSREAFFGQGTRLTVV.

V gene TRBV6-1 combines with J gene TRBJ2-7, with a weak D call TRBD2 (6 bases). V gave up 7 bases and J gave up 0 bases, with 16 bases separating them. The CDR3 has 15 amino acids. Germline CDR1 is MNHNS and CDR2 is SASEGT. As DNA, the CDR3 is TGTGCCAGCACCTCCGGAGCGGGCCTCTCCTACGAGCAGTACTTC. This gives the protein CASTSGAGLSYEQYF.

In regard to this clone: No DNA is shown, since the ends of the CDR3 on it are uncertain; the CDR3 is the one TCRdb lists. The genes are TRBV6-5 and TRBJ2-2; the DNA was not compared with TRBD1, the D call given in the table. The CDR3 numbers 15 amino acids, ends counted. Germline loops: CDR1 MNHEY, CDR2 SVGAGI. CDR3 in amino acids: CASILGQANTGELFF.

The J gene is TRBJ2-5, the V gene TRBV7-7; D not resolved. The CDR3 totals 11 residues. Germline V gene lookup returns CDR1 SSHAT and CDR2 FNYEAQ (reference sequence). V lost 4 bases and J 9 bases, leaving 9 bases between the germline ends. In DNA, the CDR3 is TGTGCCAGCAGCTCTGGACGGGCCCAGTACTTC. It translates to CASSSGRAQYF.

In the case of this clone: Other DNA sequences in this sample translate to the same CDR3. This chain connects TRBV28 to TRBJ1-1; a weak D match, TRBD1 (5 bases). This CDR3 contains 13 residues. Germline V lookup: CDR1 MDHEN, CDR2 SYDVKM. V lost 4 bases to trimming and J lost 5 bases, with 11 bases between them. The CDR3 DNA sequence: TGTGCCAGCAGTTCCCCAGGGAGGACTGAAGCTTTCTTT. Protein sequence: CASSSPGRTEAFF.